This T cell receptor (beta chain) was retrieved from a study of blood T cells in healthy people across ages. General study results and limits: Fewer expanded clones and more diversity marked long-lived versus aged donors.

This clonotype was observed once. The antigen remains unidentified. The CDR3 is made up of 11 amino acids. CDR1 is LGHDT, CDR2 YNNKEL, per germline (reference sequence). Trimming pared 2 bases from V and 11 bases from J, leaving 9 bases between. Next came a second PCR, run for about 6 to 12 cycles, which used a sample-barcoded 5' primer along with a J-beta primer mix. MiXCR, applied by TCRdb to the 5' RACE reads, yields one record per CDR3 protein. Of about 930,000 distinct CDR3 sequences listed, roughly 28% were seen once; the top ten hold roughly 10%. A further study also used this sample, focusing on T cells of mothers and their children.

The genes are TRBV3-1 and TRBJ1-1; no reliable D call. This receptor was taken from a middle-aged woman in good health. Sequenced sample: blood. CDR3 nucleotide sequence: TGTGCCAGCAGCCAATTTGGGATGGCTTTCTTT. Protein sequence: CASSQFGMAFF.